This record looks at one T cell receptor (beta chain) sequence and its context. What it recognizes is unknown. The germline CDR1 and CDR2 sequences are LGHNA and YNFKEQ. The length of the CDR3 is 16 residues. V lost 1 base to trimming and J lost 3 bases; unmatched junction nucleotides: 8. Sequencing was performed with immunoSEQ multiplex PCR; in TCRdb, only in-frame clones are kept and a portion is missing. The table records 150,000 to 160,000 clones, about 89% of them present only once. This sample is part of a study of T cell responses to AZD1222 COVID-19 vaccine. Study-wide results and limits: Donor demographics were predominantly white British with a female majority; clonal diversity may be underestimated.

Material: peripheral blood, obtained 28 days after the second AZD1222 dose. The sequence derives from an adult who received the AZD1222 COVID-19 vaccine. This chain connects TRBV4-2 to TRBJ2-7; TRBD2 agrees at 8 bases. The CDR3 bases are TGTGCCAGCAGCCAAGCCGTCACGGGAGGGTTCTACGAGCAGTACTTC. Amino acid sequence: CASSQAVTGGFYEQYF.